This record concerns one T cell receptor (beta chain) sequence. The data derive from a study of blood T cell repertoires in COVID-19. About the study: The study drew acute and convalescent COVID-19 samples from the United States, Italy and Spain. Sample material is recorded as cDNA or gDNA derived from T cells, B-cell-depleted T cells, or PBMCs.

The CDR3 runs 15 residues. V lost 5 bases, J lost 4 bases, and 6 bases stayed unmatched. Germline assignment: CDR1 MNHEY and CDR2 SMNVEV (reference sequence). The authors' processing: Reference gene primer amplification gave estimated nucleated cell counts. Repertoires were generated with immunoSEQ multiplex PCR, while TCRdb's copy carries only in-frame clones and drops some. The DNA was the basis for D and trimming; V, J and clone size are from that table. The repertoire holds 250,000 to 350,000 clones, about 91% seen once, with under 15% in the top ten. The chain recombines TRBV27 with TRBJ1-5, with TRBD1 matching over 9 bases. The receptor's source is an older woman with acute or convalescent COVID-19. Sequenced sample: peripheral blood. The CDR3 reads CASSPDRGRNQPQHF. Here the CDR3 DNA reads TGTGCCAGCAGTCCCGACAGGGGGAGGAATCAGCCCCAGCATTTT.